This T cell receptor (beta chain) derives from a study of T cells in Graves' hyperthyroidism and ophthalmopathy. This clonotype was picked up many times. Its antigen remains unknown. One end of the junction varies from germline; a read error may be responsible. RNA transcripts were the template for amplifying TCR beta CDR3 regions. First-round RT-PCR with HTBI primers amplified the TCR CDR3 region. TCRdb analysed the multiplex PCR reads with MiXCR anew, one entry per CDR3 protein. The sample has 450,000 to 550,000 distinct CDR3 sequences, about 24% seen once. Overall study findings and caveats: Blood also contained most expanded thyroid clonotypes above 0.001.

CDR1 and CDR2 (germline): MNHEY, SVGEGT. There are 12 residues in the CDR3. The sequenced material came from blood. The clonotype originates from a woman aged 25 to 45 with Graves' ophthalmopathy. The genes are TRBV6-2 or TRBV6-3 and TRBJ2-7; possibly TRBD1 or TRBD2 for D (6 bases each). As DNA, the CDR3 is TGTGCCACCTCGCGGGACATCTACGAGCAGTGCTTC. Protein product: CATSRDIYEQCF.